These 28 T cell receptor beta chains were sequenced from one sample in a study of response to subunit inactivated influenza vaccine. TCRdb reanalysed the RT-PCR reads using MiXCR and keeps one entry per CDR3 protein. Here the sample spans 500,000 to 600,000 distinct CDR3 sequences, 10% to 15% being singletons. This material consisted of PBMCs from blood, taken roughly 45 days after vaccination. The receptors were sampled from a man between 50 and 59 years old who received an inactivated influenza vaccine.

The chain combines TRBV20-1 with TRBJ2-5; D ambiguous. CDR1 DFQATT and CDR2 SNEGSKA come from the germline V gene (reference sequence). There are 13 residues in the CDR3. Trimming stripped 1 base from V and 4 bases from J, with 10 bases between. The CDR3 reads CSARANDRETQYF. The CDR3 region has the DNA TGCAGTGCTAGAGCGAATGATAGAGAGACCCAGTACTTC.

This chain joins TRBV3-1 and TRBJ2-3, with TRBD1 matching 7 bases. J gave up 3 bases and V 0 bases, and 3 bases lay outside the gene matches. The CDR3 consists of 15 residues. Germline-derived CDR1 and CDR2 are LGHDT and YNNKEL (reference sequence). This CDR3 is CASSQEGRGTDTQYF. CDR3 sequence (DNA): TGTGCCAGCAGCCAAGAGGGCAGGGGGACAGATACGCAGTATTTT.

The chain joins TRBV3-1 to TRBJ2-3; a possible D gene is TRBD1 (6 bases). The CDR3 has 16 residues. The ends were cut back, 2 bases at V and 2 bases at J, with 14 bases in the middle. Germline V lookup: CDR1 LGHDT, CDR2 YNNKEL (reference sequence). The CDR3 DNA reads TGTGCCAGCAGCCAATTCGGCAGGGACACCACAGATACGCAGTATTTT. This sequence encodes CASSQFGRDTTDTQYF.

This clonotype turned up a few times. CDR3 protein: CASSQEHSGGDNTGELFF. In DNA, the CDR3 is TGCGCCAGCAGCCAAGAACATAGCGGGGGGGACAACACCGGGGAGCTGTTTTTT. The chain is built from TRBV4-3 and TRBJ2-2; 11 positions match TRBD2. V trimming: 0 bases; J trimming: 2 bases; junction bases outside the gene matches: 5. The CDR3 is 18 amino acids. Germline assignment: CDR1 LGHNA and CDR2 YSLEER.

The chain employs TRBV18 and TRBJ2-5; D might be TRBD1 (5 bases). The CDR3 contains 14 residues. V gave up 1 base and J gave up 1 base, with 7 bases separating them. Germline loops: CDR1 KGHSH, CDR2 LQKENI. The CDR3: CASSPRQFQETQYF. CDR3 sequence (DNA): TGTGCCAGCTCACCACGACAGTTCCAAGAGACCCAGTACTTC.

This rearrangement joins TRBV12-3 or TRBV12-4 to TRBJ2-6; TRBD2 matches at 11 bases. The V segment lost 6 bases and the J segment 0 bases; nucleotides outside the gene matches: 7. CDR3 length: 18 residues. CDR3 region: CASSRTSGFYSGANVLTF. Written as DNA, the CDR3 is TGTGCCAGCAGCAGGACTAGCGGGTTTTACTCTGGGGCCAACGTCCTGACTTTC.

This clonotype was recorded at least ten times. The CDR3 DNA follows: TGCAGCGTGAGGACAGGAGGGAATGAGCAGTTCTTC. Encoded protein: CSVRTGGNEQFF. The V and J genes are TRBV29-1 and TRBJ2-1, with TRBD1 as a possible D gene (7 bases). The germline V and J ends were trimmed by 6 bases and 7 bases, with 13 bases remaining between them. Germline V gene data show CDR1 as SQVTM and CDR2 as ANQGSEA. The CDR3 loop spans 12 amino acids.

V and J are TRBV20-1 and TRBJ1-5; D unclear. The V and J ends lost 0 bases and 0 bases respectively, with 9 bases between them. The CDR3 is 15 amino acids. Germline-derived CDR1 and CDR2 are DFQATT and SNEGSKA (reference sequence). DNA for the CDR3: TGCAGTGCTAGAGATAAGGTAAATAGCAATCAGCCCCAGCATTTT. Translation: CSARDKVNSNQPQHF.

The chain links TRBV5-5 to TRBJ2-7; D is possibly TRBD2 (6 bases). From germline, CDR1 is SGHKS and CDR2 YYEKEE (reference sequence). V shed 1 base and J shed 2 bases, with 16 bases lying between them. The CDR3 contains 16 residues. The CDR3 is CASSLLPGRYAYEQYF. The DNA for the CDR3 is TGTGCCAGCAGCTTGTTGCCGGGGAGGTACGCCTACGAGCAGTACTTC.

This clonotype was seen a few times. The genes are TRBV6-2 or TRBV6-3 and TRBJ1-5, with 9 bases that match TRBD1. V trimming: 4 bases; J trimming: 1 base; junction bases outside the gene matches: 11. The CDR3 length is 18 residues. The germline V gene encodes CDR1 MNHEY and CDR2 SVGEGT. The CDR3 region has the DNA TGTGCCAGCAGTTCCGGGACAGGGTCCTTCTGGAGCAATCAGCCCCAGCATTTT. Its protein product is CASSSGTGSFWSNQPQHF.

Only a few counts were recorded for this clonotype. This chain links TRBV20-1 with TRBJ1-2; D unresolved. The CDR3 contains 15 residues. Germline lookup yields CDR1 DFQATT and CDR2 SNEGSKA (reference sequence). V lost 0 bases and J 4 bases, leaving 15 bases between the germline ends. CDR3 in DNA: TGCAGTGCTAGAGACTTTCCTAATCTGGGCTATGGCTACACCTTC. Translation gives CSARDFPNLGYGYTF.

The sample holds one count of this clonotype. A junction end diverges from the germline sequence, so it may reflect a read error. CDR3 coding DNA: TGCAGTGGTAGATTTGGAAACACCATATATTTT. This translates into CSGRFGNTIYF. This chain joins TRBV20-1 and TRBJ1-3; D not resolved. This CDR3 is built from 11 residues. From germline, CDR1 is DFQATT and CDR2 SNEGSKA (reference sequence).

In this sample, this clonotype turned up a few times. The chain uses TRBV7-2 and TRBJ2-5; D perhaps matches TRBD2 (6 bases). The V end was cut by 5 bases, the J end by 4 bases, with 20 bases between. This CDR3 region has 16 residues. Germline CDR1 and CDR2: SGHTA and FQGNSA. The CDR3 DNA follows: TGTGCCAGCAGCCCCATTACTCTGACTAGTCGAGAGACCCAGTACTTC. Protein sequence: CASSPITLTSRETQYF. Full variable domain (outside the CDR3, taken from reference TRBV7-2 and TRBJ2-5): GAGVSQSPSNKVTEKGKDVELRCDPISGHTALYWYRQSLGQGLEFLIYFQGNSAPDKSGLPSDRFSAERTGGSVSTLTIQRTQQEDSAVYLCASSPITLTSRETQYFGPGTRLLVL.

This clonotype was counted ten times or more. The V call is TRBV6-2 or TRBV6-3, the J call TRBJ1-1; D gene uncertain. Germline loops: CDR1 MNHEY, CDR2 SVGEGT. V was pared by 1 base and J by 3 bases, with 6 bases between. The length of the CDR3 is 13 residues. CDR3 DNA sequence: TGTGCCAGCAGTTACTATAGGGACACTGAAGCTTTCTTT. Translated, it gives CASSYYRDTEAFF.

This clonotype came up many times. This CDR3 reads CSVDRENTGELFF. The CDR3 DNA follows: TGCAGCGTAGACAGGGAAAACACCGGGGAGCTGTTTTTT. This chain links TRBV29-1 with TRBJ2-2; 7 bases are shared with TRBD1. J was trimmed by 2 bases and V by 6 bases; bases with no gene match: 3. Germline V lookup: CDR1 SQVTM, CDR2 ANQGSEA. The CDR3 runs 13 residues.

The chain carries TRBV28 and TRBJ2-7; 7 nucleotides match TRBD2. Germline V gene data show CDR1 as MDHEN and CDR2 as SYDVKM. The V gene end was trimmed by 5 bases and the J gene end by 2 bases; junction bases not matched to a gene: 12. The CDR3 consists of 16 residues. This CDR3 is CASSLTGREFTYEQYF. The CDR3, as DNA: TGTGCCAGCAGTCTCACCGGGCGGGAGTTTACCTACGAGCAGTACTTC.

This clonotype has ten or more counts. The rearrangement links TRBV20-1 to TRBJ2-3; perhaps TRBD2 as D (6 bases). The CDR3 loop spans 14 amino acids. V was shortened by 3 bases and J by 2 bases, with 12 bases between the two germline ends. Germline V gene data show CDR1 as DFQATT and CDR2 as SNEGSKA (reference sequence). The DNA of the CDR3 is TGCAGTGCTAGGGGTACTAGCAACACAGATACGCAGTATTTT. This translates into CSARGTSNTDTQYF.

This clonotype was observed a handful of times. V usage is TRBV20-1 and J usage is TRBJ2-5; 12 bases map to TRBD2. This CDR3 has 16 amino acids. V lost 1 base, J lost 0 bases, and 3 bases stayed unmatched. Per the germline V gene, CDR1 is DFQATT and CDR2 is SNEGSKA (reference sequence). CDR3 in DNA: TGCAGTGCTAGAGGACTAGCGGGGGTAAACCAAGAGACCCAGTACTTC. Protein product: CSARGLAGVNQETQYF.

This clonotype has a handful of counts. The gene calls are TRBV29-1 and TRBJ2-7; D tentatively reads TRBD1 or TRBD2 (5 bases each). V lost 7 bases and J lost 5, with 12 bases in between. The germline CDR1 and CDR2 sequences are SQVTM and ANQGSEA. The CDR3 runs to 11 residues. The CDR3 coding sequence is TGCAGCGCCGAGGGGAACGACGAGCAGTACTTC. It codes for CSAEGNDEQYF.

This chain connects TRBV11-1 to TRBJ1-2; D unresolved. This CDR3 contains 20 residues. V lost 5 bases, J lost 0 bases, and 28 bases lay in between. The germline V gene has CDR1 SGHAT and CDR2 FQDESV (reference sequence). CDR3 sequence (DNA): TGTGCCAGCAGCCTACCTCGGCAGCCGAGGAAACCTCCTACTAACTATGGCTACACCTTC. Translation gives CASSLPRQPRKPPTNYGYTF.

V gene TRBV7-9 combines with J gene TRBJ2-2; D ambiguous. The CDR3 runs 16 residues. V was trimmed by 0 bases and J by 5 bases, leaving 13 bases between them. The V gene's germline CDR1 is SEHNR and CDR2 FQNEAQ (reference sequence). The DNA for the CDR3 is TGTGCCAGCAGCTTAGCGCCCTCTAAGAGGACCGGGGAGCTGTTTTTT. It encodes CASSLAPSKRTGELFF. Full variable domain (remainder filled in from reference TRBV7-9 and TRBJ2-2): DTGVSQNPRHKITKRGQNVTFRCDPISEHNRLYWYRQTLGQGPEFLTYFQNEAQLEKSRLLSDRFSAERPKGSFSTLEIQRTEQGDSAMYLCASSLAPSKRTGELFFGEGSRLTVL.

The V and J genes are TRBV29-1 and TRBJ1-2; tentatively, D is TRBD1 (5 bases). The V end lost 3 bases, the J end lost 7 bases, and 21 bases lay between the germline ends. Germline CDR1 SQVTM, CDR2 ANQGSEA. CDR3 length: 15 amino acids. This CDR3 reads CSVEDPIGGDTGYTF. CDR3 DNA sequence: TGCAGCGTTGAGGACCCAATCGGGGGGGATACTGGCTACACCTTC.

This clonotype was seen a few times. The J gene is TRBJ2-7, the V gene TRBV29-1; D remains unclear. The V and J ends lost 5 bases and 5 bases respectively, with 13 bases between them. Germline V gives CDR1 SQVTM, CDR2 ANQGSEA. The CDR3 spans 12 residues. CDR3 sequence (DNA): TGCAGCGTTCGTGGGTTTCTGCACGAGCAGTACTTC. Translated, it gives CSVRGFLHEQYF.

The table lists this clonotype with a few counts. The chain carries TRBV20-1 and TRBJ2-7; maybe TRBD1 (5 bases). The CDR3 totals 11 residues. V was clipped by 0 bases and J by 9 bases, with 9 bases between them. The germline gives CDR1 DFQATT, CDR2 SNEGSKA (reference sequence). The CDR3 protein is CSAREVGPQYF. Written as DNA, the CDR3 is TGCAGTGCTAGAGAGGTGGGGCCGCAGTACTTC.

This clonotype has only a few counts. The V gene is TRBV5-1, the J gene TRBJ2-2; 14 bases line up with TRBD2. J was trimmed by 6 bases and V by 4 bases; bases with no gene match: 5. CDR3 length: 16 residues. Germline-derived CDR1 and CDR2 are SGHRS and YFSETQ. This CDR3 is CASSPWTSGRSGELFF. For the CDR3, the DNA is TGCGCCAGCAGCCCCTGGACTAGCGGGAGGTCCGGGGAGCTGTTTTTT.

This clonotype appeared many times. This chain links TRBV12-3 or TRBV12-4 with TRBJ2-3, with TRBD2 matching 10 bases. This CDR3 has 14 residues. Losses at the gene ends were 8 bases for V and 5 bases for J; bases not matched to a gene: 7. The CDR3 region is CASGAGLAVDTQYF. Written as DNA, the CDR3 is TGTGCCAGCGGAGCAGGACTAGCGGTAGATACGCAGTATTTT.

This clonotype was seen a handful of times. The rearrangement joins TRBV29-1 to TRBJ2-7; D is unresolved. Germline lookup yields CDR1 SQVTM and CDR2 ANQGSEA. There are 13 residues in the CDR3. The CDR3 region is CRVKGGKSYEQYF. The DNA of the CDR3 is TGCAGGGTAAAAGGTGGGAAATCCTACGAGCAGTACTTC.

This clonotype was seen a handful of times. The gene calls are TRBV11-2 and TRBJ2-1; 10 nucleotides line up with TRBD2. Germline V lookup: CDR1 SGHAT, CDR2 FQNNGV. With V trimmed by 2 bases and J by 7 bases, 11 bases remained unmatched. This CDR3 has 17 residues. The CDR3 sequence: CASSLLAGAYTRNEQFF. CDR3 coding DNA: TGTGCCAGCAGCTTACTAGCGGGGGCCTACACTCGTAATGAGCAGTTCTTC.